This entry lists 32 T cell receptor beta chains sequenced from one sample in a study of cytomegalovirus exposure and HLA in healthy donors. PCR amplification relied on 60 Vbeta primers (plus 13 Jbeta primers). The data were produced by immunoSEQ multiplex PCR, yet TCRdb's version contains in-frame clones alone and is incomplete. The sample includes 95,000 to 150,000 clones, roughly four fifths of them seen just once. Sequenced sample: PBMCs. Every receptor here comes from a woman aged 45-59 years in good health and CMV-seropositive.

V and J are TRBV6-5 and TRBJ1-5, with a weak D call TRBD1 (6 bases). Trimming took off 8 bases at V and 7 bases at J, with 15 bases between the two ends. Germline loops: CDR1 MNHEY, CDR2 SVGAGI. The CDR3 covers 13 residues. This chain's CDR3 is CASRNSQGQPQHF. CDR3 DNA sequence: TGTGCCAGCCGCAACTCCCAGGGGCAGCCCCAGCATTTT.

This clone was recorded a few times. This chain joins TRBV6-6 and TRBJ2-6, with D unresolved. The V gene lost 8 bases and the J gene lost 2 bases, with 7 bases spanning the gap. From germline, CDR1 is MNHNY and CDR2 SVGAGI (reference sequence). This CDR3 comprises 13 residues. The CDR3 region has the DNA TGTGCCAGCCAGGAAGCTGGGGCCAACGTCCTGACTTTC. Protein: CASQEAGANVLTF.

The CDR3 protein is CASSSGSKQTQETQYF. DNA of the CDR3: TGCGCCAGCAGCTCTGGTTCCAAACAGACCCAAGAGACCCAGTACTTC. V and J are TRBV5-1 and TRBJ2-5, with no clear D. The CDR3 has 16 residues. In germline, CDR1 is SGHRS, CDR2 YFSETQ. Trimming removed 3 bases from V and 1 base from J, with 16 bases in between.

This chain connects TRBV9 to TRBJ2-3; 14 bases align to TRBD2. Losses at the gene ends were 2 bases for V and 2 bases for J; bases not matched to a gene: 10. The CDR3 length is 19 residues. Germline V lookup: CDR1 SGDLS, CDR2 YYNGEE. This CDR3 is CASSVTSGGASRFTDTQYF. The CDR3 region has the DNA TGTGCCAGCAGCGTGACTAGCGGGGGGGCCTCGCGATTCACAGATACGCAGTATTTT. Drawing the rest from reference TRBV9 and TRBJ2-3, the complete variable domain is DSGVTQTPKHLITATGQRVTLRCSPRSGDLSVYWYQQSLDQGLQFLIQYYNGEERAKGNILERFSAQQFPDLHSELNLSSLELGDSALYFCASSVTSGGASRFTDTQYFGPGTRLTVL.

The chain joins TRBV14 to TRBJ2-2; D possibly corresponds to TRBD1 (5 bases). Germline V gives CDR1 SGHDN, CDR2 FVKESK. V was clipped by 4 bases and J by 7 bases, with 16 bases between them. This CDR3 contains 15 residues. Here the CDR3 reads CASSPTRQHSGELFF. CDR3 DNA sequence: TGTGCCAGCAGCCCCACTCGACAGCATAGCGGGGAGCTGTTTTTT.

The rearrangement uses TRBV6-5 and TRBJ2-1, with a tentative D call TRBD2 (5 bases). The CDR3 length is 14 residues. V lost 8 bases and J lost 3, with 14 bases in between. CDR1 MNHEY and CDR2 SVGAGI come from the germline V gene. CDR3 DNA sequence: TGTGCCAGCGATCGGAGTGAGGGCTACAATGAGCAGTTCTTC. Translated: CASDRSEGYNEQFF.

The chain recombines TRBV10-1 with TRBJ2-1, with 9 bases fitting TRBD2. Germline-derived CDR1 and CDR2 are WNHNN and SYGVQD (reference sequence). This CDR3 has 14 amino acids. Germline trimming cut 0 bases from V and 9 bases from J; bases unmatched to any gene: 3. The chain's CDR3 is CASSESAGGREQFF. DNA for the CDR3: TGCGCCAGCAGTGAGTCGGCGGGGGGGCGTGAGCAGTTCTTC.

In regard to this clone: In the same sample, other DNA sequences code for this CDR3. V gene TRBV19 combines with J gene TRBJ1-4; 7 bases align to TRBD1. Germline assignment: CDR1 LNHDA and CDR2 SQIVND (reference sequence). The CDR3 totals 14 residues. V shed 6 bases and J 2 bases; nucleotides not matched to a gene: 3. CDR3 amino acids: CASRKTGTNEKLFF. In DNA form, the CDR3 reads TGTGCCAGTAGGAAGACAGGGACTAATGAAAAACTGTTTTTT.

The DNA for the CDR3 is TGTGCCAGCAGCTCAGGACAAGGCTACACAGATACGCAGTATTTT. It specifies CASSSGQGYTDTQYF. This chain connects TRBV11-3 to TRBJ2-3, with D tentatively TRBD1 (5 bases). Trimming took 4 bases from V and 2 from J, leaving 13 bases between them. The V gene's germline CDR1 is SGHNT and CDR2 YENEEA. CDR3 length: 15 residues.

The chain carries TRBV2 and TRBJ2-5, with 8 positions matching TRBD1. This CDR3 has 12 amino acids. Germline lookup yields CDR1 SNHLY and CDR2 FYNNEI. Trimming cost V 11 bases and J 1 base; bases outside gene matches: 3. The CDR3 nucleotides read TGTGCCGTGACAGGGGCCCAAGAGACCCAGTACTTC. Amino acids: CAVTGAQETQYF.

In its sample, this clone was seen a few times. V usage is TRBV4-2 and J usage is TRBJ2-3, with 10 nucleotides matching TRBD2. The CDR3 runs 15 residues. Germline CDR1 LGHNA, CDR2 YNFKEQ. V lost 0 bases to trimming and J lost 4 bases; unmatched junction nucleotides: 1. The CDR3 spells CASSQEAGGPDTQYF. CDR3 in DNA: TGTGCCAGCAGCCAAGAAGCGGGGGGGCCAGATACGCAGTATTTT.

V gene TRBV20-1 combines with J gene TRBJ2-7, with a possible D match to TRBD1 (6 bases). There are 11 residues in the CDR3. V gave up 5 bases and J gave up 6 bases, with 11 bases separating them. Germline CDR1 and CDR2: DFQATT and SNEGSKA (reference sequence). The DNA for the CDR3 is TGCAGTGCTTACAGGGTGCCCGAGCAGTACTTC. Protein sequence: CSAYRVPEQYF.

As DNA, the CDR3 is TGTGCCAGCAGCTTCGTTAAGACAGGAATAGGTGAAAAACTGTTTTTT. Its translation: CASSFVKTGIGEKLFF. The gene calls are TRBV11-2 and TRBJ1-4; TRBD1 might be the D (6 bases). Trimming removed 3 bases at V and 7 bases at J, with 18 bases between. This CDR3 spans 16 amino acids. Germline CDR1 SGHAT, CDR2 FQNNGV.

The V gene is TRBV19, the J gene TRBJ2-7; D remains ambiguous. The CDR3 runs 13 residues. V was trimmed by 3 bases and J by 2 bases, leaving 8 bases between them. Germline values: CDR1 LNHDA, CDR2 SQIVND (reference sequence). As DNA, the CDR3 is TGTGCCAGTAGTATCCGAACTACCTACGAGCAGTACTTC. Translation: CASSIRTTYEQYF.

The chain joins TRBV28 to TRBJ2-3, with TRBD2 identical over 7 bases. This CDR3 spans 14 amino acids. Losses at the gene ends were 3 bases for V and 2 bases for J; bases not matched to a gene: 2. Germline V CDR1 and CDR2: MDHEN, SYDVKM. For the CDR3, the DNA is TGTGCCAGCAGTTTCGCGGGGGTCACAGATACGCAGTATTTT. Its protein is CASSFAGVTDTQYF.

This sequence joins TRBV4-3 and TRBJ1-2; D may be TRBD1 (5 bases). From germline, CDR1 is LGHNA and CDR2 YSLEER. The CDR3 is made up of 16 amino acids. Trimming pared 0 bases from V and 1 base from J, leaving 12 bases between. CDR3 region: CASSQDWGSFNYGYTF. CDR3 bases: TGCGCCAGCAGCCAAGATTGGGGCAGCTTTAACTATGGCTACACCTTC.

This clone was detected once. The chain is built from TRBV11-2 and TRBJ2-5, with a possible D match to TRBD2 (7 bases). The V gene lost 5 bases and the J gene lost 4 bases, with 20 bases spanning the gap. CDR1 and CDR2 (germline): SGHAT, FQNNGV. The CDR3 has 16 residues. CDR3 in DNA: TGTGCCAGCAGCCCCCGGGGGGCAAAGGCTCCAGAGACCCAGTACTTC. Translating gives CASSPRGAKAPETQYF.

The chain links TRBV13 to TRBJ1-1; no reliable D call. The ends were cut back, 3 bases at V and 1 base at J, with 6 bases in the middle. There are 13 residues in the CDR3. The germline gives CDR1 PRHDT, CDR2 FYEKMQ (reference sequence). CDR3 in DNA: TGTGCCAGCAGCTTTCGGGGGAACACTGAAGCTTTCTTT. It specifies CASSFRGNTEAFF.

The chain recombines TRBV27 with TRBJ1-2; D is undetermined. The CDR3 length is 15 residues. Germline CDR1 MNHEY, CDR2 SMNVEV (reference sequence). Between the trimmed V and J ends, which lost 2 bases and 5 bases, there was a span of 15 bases. The chain's CDR3 is CASSLNGFASYGYTF. CDR3 coding DNA: TGTGCCAGCAGTTTAAACGGGTTTGCTAGTTATGGCTACACCTTC.

The gene calls are TRBV28 and TRBJ2-3; 8 bases are shared with TRBD2. Germline CDR1 is MDHEN and CDR2 is SYDVKM. This CDR3 has 13 amino acids. The V gene end was trimmed by 4 bases and the J gene end by 15 bases; junction bases not matched to a gene: 12. CDR3 loop: CASSYGGSGGSYF. In nucleotides, the CDR3 is TGTGCCAGCAGTTATGGCGGGAGCGGGGGTTCTTATTTT.

The V and J genes are TRBV18 and TRBJ2-3, with 14 bases matching TRBD2. The CDR3 has 15 amino acids. The germline gives CDR1 KGHSH, CDR2 LQKENI. Unmatched junction bases numbered 5, after V lost 6 bases and J lost 6 bases. CDR3 nucleotide sequence: TGTGCCAGCTCCCCGGGACTAGCGGGGGCTGATACGCAGTATTTT. Protein sequence: CASSPGLAGADTQYF.

The genes are TRBV15 and TRBJ2-4; possible D gene TRBD1, 6 bases. Germline assignment: CDR1 LNHNV and CDR2 YYDKDF (reference sequence). V lost 1 base, J lost 0 bases, and 13 bases lay in between. The CDR3 is made up of 17 amino acids. CDR3 protein: CATSRGGTPLAKNIQYF. CDR3 sequence (DNA): TGTGCCACCAGCAGAGGAGGGACACCTCTAGCCAAAAACATTCAGTACTTC.

The sample holds one count of this clone. The chain couples TRBV10-3 to TRBJ1-4; tentative D call: TRBD1 (6 bases). The V gene's germline CDR1 is ENHRY and CDR2 SYGVKD. This CDR3 has 13 amino acids. The germline V and J ends were trimmed by 2 bases and 6 bases, with 7 bases remaining between them. For the CDR3, the DNA is TGTGCCATCAGTGAGGAGGGGGATGAAAAACTGTTTTTT. It translates to CAISEEGDEKLFF.

This clone was recorded a few times. The genes are TRBV5-1 and TRBJ1-1, with 8 bases matching TRBD1. The germline V gene has CDR1 SGHRS and CDR2 YFSETQ. The CDR3 has 13 residues. Trimming removed 1 base from V and 4 bases from J; junction bases left unmatched: 0. CDR3 sequence reads: CASSLTGGTEAFF. Written as DNA, the CDR3 is TGCGCCAGCAGCTTGACAGGGGGCACTGAAGCTTTCTTT.

DNA of the CDR3: TGTGCCAGCAGCCCCCCCACAGGGGGCGCGAGGGGTGGCTACACCTTC. Its protein is CASSPPTGGARGGYTF. The V gene is TRBV5-4, the J gene TRBJ1-2, with TRBD1 matching 9 bases. CDR3 length: 16 residues. The ends lost 4 bases at V and 7 bases at J; junction bases unmatched: 14. Germline assignment: CDR1 SGHNT and CDR2 YYREEE (reference sequence). The variable domain in full, with the rest retrieved from reference TRBV5-4 and TRBJ1-2, is ETGVTQSPTHLIKTRGQQVTLRCSSQSGHNTVSWYQQALGQGPQFIFQYYREEENGRGNFPPRFSGLQFPNYSSELNVNALELDDSALYLCASSPPTGGARGGYTFGSGTRLTVV.

V and J are TRBV1 and TRBJ1-2; the table's TRBD1 call for D was not verified on the DNA. TRBV1 is a pseudogene segment. The CDR3 covers 13 residues. CDR3 nucleotides: TGCACCAGCAGCCTGACAGGGGAGTGTGGCTACACCTTC. As protein: CTSSLTGECGYTF.

The rearrangement uses TRBV5-1 and TRBJ1-1; the match to TRBD1 covers 7 bases. The CDR3 is made up of 16 amino acids. With V trimmed by 2 bases and J by 0 bases, 7 bases remained unmatched. Germline V gene data show CDR1 as SGHRS and CDR2 as YFSETQ. This chain's CDR3 is CASSFLQGPMNTEAFF. The CDR3 DNA reads as TGCGCCAGCAGCTTCCTACAGGGGCCAATGAACACTGAAGCTTTCTTT.

This clone is a singleton in its sample. The chain employs TRBV29-1 and TRBJ1-1; TRBD1 agrees at 9 bases. Germline trimming cut 7 bases from V and 6 bases from J; bases unmatched to any gene: 9. CDR1 and CDR2 (germline): SQVTM, ANQGSEA. This CDR3 has 13 residues. In DNA form, the CDR3 reads TGCAGCGCCCCGACAGGGGGGACTCCTGAAGCTTTCTTT. Translation: CSAPTGGTPEAFF. The full variable domain, rest sourced from reference TRBV29-1 and TRBJ1-1, is SAVISQKPSRDICQRGTSLTIQCQVDSQVTMMFWYRQQPGQSLTLIATANQGSEATYESGFVIDKFPISRPNLTFSTLTVSNMSPEDSSIYLCSAPTGGTPEAFFGQGTRLTVV.

With respect to this clone: The sample carries other DNA sequences with the same CDR3. This chain connects TRBV5-1 to TRBJ1-2, with a tentative D call TRBD1 (5 bases). The CDR3 covers 14 residues. The germline V gene has CDR1 SGHRS and CDR2 YFSETQ. Trimming cost V 0 bases and J 1 base, with 7 bases left between them. The CDR3 reads CASSLAQDNYGYTF. The CDR3 bases are TGCGCCAGCAGCTTGGCACAGGATAACTATGGCTACACCTTC.

J is TRBJ2-1 and V is TRBV5-1; tentatively, D is TRBD2 (7 bases). The CDR3 has 13 residues. The germline V gene encodes CDR1 SGHRS and CDR2 YFSETQ. Between the trimmed V and J ends, which lost 4 bases and 8 bases, there was a span of 13 bases. The CDR3 DNA sequence: TGCGCCAGCAGCCCGGGGGGCGTGCATGAGCAGTTCTTC. This codes for CASSPGGVHEQFF.

The J gene is TRBJ1-2, the V gene TRBV13; the D gene is possibly TRBD1 (5 bases). The CDR3 covers 15 residues. Germline V lookup: CDR1 PRHDT, CDR2 FYEKMQ (reference sequence). Between the trimmed V and J ends, which lost 1 base and 0 bases, there was a span of 9 bases. This CDR3 reads CASSLDGQTNYGYTF. The CDR3, as DNA: TGTGCCAGCAGCTTAGACGGACAAACTAACTATGGCTACACCTTC.

The chain combines TRBV19 with TRBJ2-7; D might be TRBD1 (6 bases). V lost 5 bases and J lost 2, with 16 bases in between. The germline CDR1 and CDR2 sequences are LNHDA and SQIVND (reference sequence). The CDR3 consists of 15 residues. For the CDR3, the DNA is TGTGCCAGTAGTCCCCGGGTAGGGGGTGCCTACGAGCAGTACTTC. Translated, it gives CASSPRVGGAYEQYF.